Listed below are T cell receptor beta chains from one sample, sequenced in a study of PD-L1 blockade in urothelial cancer. The protocol was immunoSEQ multiplex PCR, while the TCRdb copy is restricted to in-frame clones and leaves out a portion. The table shows approximately 90,000 clones, with more than 75% occurring only once. Sample: PBMCs, taken around atezolizumab (anti-PD-L1) treatment. The receptors here all came from a man aged 55 to 69 with urothelial cancer. CDR3s include the opening cysteine and the closing phenylalanine or tryptophan. The D gene is left open where the match is weak. Clone size appears in some rows only: once, few, many, or a class for an expanded clone.

v_gene	abundance	j_gene	d_gene	CDR3nt	CDR3aa
TRBV11-3	-	TRBJ2-2	TRBD2	TGTGCCAGCAGCTCGGGACTAGTGGGCGGGGAGCTGTTTTTT	CASSSGLVGGELFF
TRBV6-1	-	TRBJ2-5	TRBD2	TGTGCCAGCAAACCGGGACTAGCAGGAGAGACCCAGTACTTC	CASKPGLAGETQYF
TRBV5-4	few	TRBJ1-1	-	TGTCTGGCTGGGCGGAACACTGAAGCTTTCTTT	CLAGRNTEAFF
TRBV10-3	-	TRBJ2-5	-	TGTGCCATCAGTGAGTCGACTCGAGAGACCCAGTACTTC	CAISESTRETQYF
TRBV7-9	-	TRBJ2-1	-	TGTGCCAGCAGCACCCGGGACACAGATTCCCCCGCCTCCTACAATGAGCAGTTCTTC	CASSTRDTDSPASYNEQFF
TRBV2	-	TRBJ1-5	-	TGTGCCAGCAGTGAAGCGTTCAGGGGCAATCAGCCCCAGCATTTT	CASSEAFRGNQPQHF
TRBV6-5	-	TRBJ2-1	-	TGTGCCAGCAGTTCTTGGCGGGCCGACGCCTACAATGAGCAGTTCTTC	CASSSWRADAYNEQFF
TRBV7-6	-	TRBJ2-6	TRBD2	TGTGCCAGCAGCTTAGATGAGCGGGGGACTCTATCTAGGGCCAACGTCCTGACTTTC	CASSLDERGTLSRANVLTF
TRBV6-5	-	TRBJ2-5	TRBD2	TGTGCCAGCAGAGGGACTAGCGGAAGGCAAGAGACCCAGTACTTC	CASRGTSGRQETQYF
TRBV28	-	TRBJ2-3	-	TGTGCCAGCAGTTTATTCCAAGATACGCAGTATTTT	CASSLFQDTQYF
TRBV5-1	-	TRBJ2-5	-	TGCGCCAGCAGCTTGGCTCCAGGGAACATGGAGACCCAGTACTTC	CASSLAPGNMETQYF
TRBV7-8	-	TRBJ2-1	-	TGTGCCAGCAGCCCGCGGGACAGTTACAATGAGCAGTTCTTC	CASSPRDSYNEQFF
TRBV7-7	-	TRBJ2-5	-	TGTGCTAGCAGCTTAGGCAGGTTCCAAGAGACCCAGTACTTC	CASSLGRFQETQYF
TRBV6-6	-	TRBJ2-7	-	TGTGCCAGCAGTTACGAAACCCCCGGCTACGAGCAGTACTTC	CASSYETPGYEQYF
TRBV19	-	TRBJ2-7	TRBD2	TGTGCCAGTAGTTTCACTAGCGGGAGGACCTACGAGCAGTACTTC	CASSFTSGRTYEQYF
TRBV4-1	-	TRBJ1-5	-	TGCGCCAGCAGCCAAGACCTGAGGCAGCCCCAGCATTTT	CASSQDLRQPQHF
TRBV5-6	-	TRBJ1-4	TRBD1	TGTGCCAGCAGCCAACAGGGGTCTCGGGAAAAACTGTTTTTT	CASSQQGSREKLFF
TRBV4-2	few	TRBJ2-3	TRBD2	TGTGCCAGCAGCCAAAGGCTTGGGGCTAGCGGAACAGATACGCAGTATTTT	CASSQRLGASGTDTQYF
TRBV6-6	-	TRBJ1-4	-	TGTGCCAGCAGTTACTCTCGGGAGCTTCTTGAAAAACTGTTTTTT	CASSYSRELLEKLFF
TRBV28	-	TRBJ2-1	TRBD2	TGTGCCAGCAAGGGACTAGTCAATGAGCAGTTCTTC	CASKGLVNEQFF
TRBV28	many	TRBJ1-5	-	TGTGCCAGCAGACTCGGGAGTCAGCCCCAGCATTTT	CASRLGSQPQHF
TRBV28	-	TRBJ2-7	TRBD1	TGTGCCAGCAGCATTTATTCCGGGACAGGGATAAGAGAGCAGTACTTC	CASSIYSGTGIREQYF